This TCR beta chain was recorded in a study of blood T cell repertoires in COVID-19. For the study at large: The study drew acute and convalescent COVID-19 samples from the United States, Italy and Spain. Sources were T cells, B-cell-depleted T cells, or PBMCs; the material itself was cDNA or gDNA.

The table lists this clone with a count of one. The CDR3 contains 12 residues. CDR1 and CDR2 (germline): GTSNPN, SVGIG (reference sequence). Between the trimmed V and J ends, which lost 0 bases and 4 bases, there was a span of 7 bases. In the original workflow: Nucleated cell counts were estimated from reference gene primer amplification. Assay used: immunoSEQ multiplex PCR; TCRdb lists only in-frame clones, some missing. V and J calls and clone size are copied from that table; D and trimming were computed from the DNA. The sample records about 260,000 clones, about 87% being singletons. The V and J genes are TRBV30 and TRBJ2-7; TRBD2 might be the D (6 bases). Sequencing was performed on peripheral blood. The sequence was collected from a woman aged 55-70 years with COVID-19, enrolled during active disease. Here the CDR3 DNA reads TGTGCCTGGAGTGTAGCGGGTTACGAGCAGTACTTC. This translates into CAWSVAGYEQYF.